The rows below give T cell receptor beta chains drawn from one sample of a study of early T cells in non-severe SARS-CoV-2 infection. TCRdb redid the calling of the 5' RACE reads with MiXCR, one entry per CDR3 protein. This table has approximately 65,000 distinct CDR3 sequences, about 13% appearing once. Sequencing was carried out using whole blood. Receptors were obtained from an adult who was a healthcare worker with PCR-confirmed SARS-CoV-2 infection or an uninfected control (not recorded which). CDR3s include the opening cysteine and the closing phenylalanine or tryptophan. The D gene is left open where the match is weak. Not every row has a clone size; where given, it reads once, few, many or a size class.

v_call: TRBV5-1; d_call: -; j_call: TRBJ1-4; clone_size: few; cdr3_length: 14; cdr3_aa: CASSLRGRGEKLFF; cdr3_nt: TGCGCCAGCAGCTTGAGGGGAAGGGGTGAAAAACTGTTTTTT
v_call: TRBV19; d_call: TRBD1; j_call: TRBJ2-7; clone_size: few; cdr3_length: 14; cdr3_aa: CASSVRDRDYEQYF; cdr3_nt: TGTGCCAGTAGTGTGCGGGACAGGGATTACGAGCAGTACTTC
v_call: TRBV29-1; d_call: -; j_call: TRBJ1-1; clone_size: many; cdr3_length: 10; cdr3_aa: CSVWDGKAFF; cdr3_nt: TGCAGCGTGTGGGACGGCAAAGCTTTCTTT
v_call: TRBV6-2/TRBV6-3; d_call: -; j_call: TRBJ2-3; clone_size: few; cdr3_length: 12; cdr3_aa: CASSYVGDTQYF; cdr3_nt: TGTGCCAGCAGTTATGTCGGAGATACGCAGTATTTT
v_call: TRBV20-1; d_call: TRBD2; j_call: TRBJ2-1; clone_size: few; cdr3_length: 18; cdr3_aa: CSARENSGAFGAYNEQFF; cdr3_nt: TGCAGTGCTAGAGAGAATAGCGGGGCATTTGGAGCCTACAATGAGCAGTTCTTC
v_call: TRBV10-3; d_call: -; j_call: TRBJ1-3; clone_size: many; cdr3_length: 13; cdr3_aa: CGSTWFPGNTIYF; cdr3_nt: TGTGGCTCCACGTGGTTCCCTGGAAACACCATATATTTT
v_call: TRBV20-1; d_call: -; j_call: TRBJ1-4; clone_size: few; cdr3_length: 15; cdr3_aa: CSARDVLKVGEKLFF; cdr3_nt: TGCAGTGCTAGAGATGTACTAAAGGTCGGGGAAAAACTGTTTTTT
v_call: TRBV6-2/TRBV6-3; d_call: TRBD2; j_call: TRBJ2-1; clone_size: many; cdr3_length: 15; cdr3_aa: CASSLAGGRNNEQFF; cdr3_nt: TGTGCCAGCAGTTTAGCGGGGGGCAGAAACAATGAGCAGTTCTTC
v_call: TRBV29-1; d_call: -; j_call: TRBJ2-7; clone_size: few; cdr3_length: 12; cdr3_aa: CSVVVNYYEQYF; cdr3_nt: TGCAGCGTTGTGGTCAACTACTACGAGCAGTACTTC
v_call: TRBV29-1; d_call: -; j_call: TRBJ1-1; clone_size: -; cdr3_length: 12; cdr3_aa: CSASVLNTEAFF; cdr3_nt: TGCAGCGCGTCGGTACTGAACACTGAAGCTTTCTTT
v_call: TRBV13; d_call: TRBD1; j_call: TRBJ2-7; clone_size: few; cdr3_length: 12; cdr3_aa: CASSLTGGKQYF; cdr3_nt: TGTGCCAGCAGCTTGACAGGGGGCAAGCAGTACTTC
v_call: TRBV12-3/TRBV12-4; d_call: -; j_call: TRBJ2-6; clone_size: many; cdr3_length: 16; cdr3_aa: CASSTSTGSGANVLTF; cdr3_nt: TGTGCCAGCAGTACCTCGACGGGCTCTGGGGCCAACGTCCTGACTTTC
v_call: TRBV10-3; d_call: -; j_call: TRBJ1-1; clone_size: -; cdr3_length: 14; cdr3_aa: CAISEPKRNTEAFF; cdr3_nt: TGTGCCATCAGTGAGCCGAAGAGGAACACTGAAGCTTTCTTT
v_call: TRBV24-1; d_call: -; j_call: TRBJ2-5; clone_size: -; cdr3_length: 15; cdr3_aa: CATSDSRTRQETQYF; cdr3_nt: TGTGCCACCAGTGATTCCCGTACAAGGCAAGAGACCCAGTACTTC
v_call: TRBV6-1; d_call: -; j_call: TRBJ2-1; clone_size: -; cdr3_length: 15; cdr3_aa: CASSEALISYNEQFF; cdr3_nt: TGTGCCAGCAGTGAAGCGCTTATCTCCTACAATGAGCAGTTCTTC
v_call: TRBV20-1; d_call: TRBD1; j_call: TRBJ2-7; clone_size: many; cdr3_length: 15; cdr3_aa: CSADPTDRGTSEQYF; cdr3_nt: TGCAGTGCTGATCCAACAGACAGGGGAACCAGCGAGCAGTACTTC
v_call: TRBV12-3/TRBV12-4; d_call: -; j_call: TRBJ1-3; clone_size: -; cdr3_length: 14; cdr3_aa: CASSRLLSGNTIYF; cdr3_nt: TGTGCCAGCAGTCGGCTCCTCTCTGGAAACACCATATATTTT
v_call: TRBV12-3/TRBV12-4; d_call: -; j_call: TRBJ1-6; clone_size: many; cdr3_length: 16; cdr3_aa: CASSPSPRADNSPLHF; cdr3_nt: TGTGCCAGCAGCCCTTCACCCAGGGCGGATAATTCACCCCTCCACTTT
v_call: TRBV20-1; d_call: -; j_call: TRBJ1-1; clone_size: many; cdr3_length: 13; cdr3_aa: CSAPGHYGTEAFF; cdr3_nt: TGCAGTGCTCCTGGGCATTATGGCACTGAAGCTTTCTTT
v_call: TRBV12-3/TRBV12-4; d_call: -; j_call: TRBJ2-3; clone_size: -; cdr3_length: 11; cdr3_aa: CASSIADTQYF; cdr3_nt: TGTGCCAGCAGCATCGCAGATACGCAGTATTTT
v_call: TRBV28; d_call: TRBD1; j_call: TRBJ2-5; clone_size: few; cdr3_length: 14; cdr3_aa: CASRMQGDRETQYF; cdr3_nt: TGTGCCAGCAGAATGCAGGGGGATAGAGAGACCCAGTACTTC
v_call: TRBV27; d_call: -; j_call: TRBJ2-7; clone_size: -; cdr3_length: 12; cdr3_aa: CASSKTGYEQYF; cdr3_nt: TGTGCCAGCAGCAAGACAGGATACGAGCAGTACTTC
v_call: TRBV27; d_call: -; j_call: TRBJ2-1; clone_size: few; cdr3_length: 16; cdr3_aa: CASSARGRGSYNEQFF; cdr3_nt: TGTGCCAGCAGTGCACGGGGGCGAGGCTCCTACAATGAGCAGTTCTTC
v_call: TRBV20-1; d_call: TRBD1; j_call: TRBJ1-2; clone_size: many; cdr3_length: 15; cdr3_aa: CSARDTGQGSIGYTF; cdr3_nt: TGCAGTGCTAGAGATACGGGACAGGGAAGTATTGGCTACACCTTC
v_call: TRBV11-2; d_call: -; j_call: TRBJ2-3; clone_size: many; cdr3_length: 16; cdr3_aa: CASSLAGYVATDTQYF; cdr3_nt: TGTGCCAGCAGCTTAGCGGGGTACGTGGCAACGGATACGCAGTATTTT
v_call: TRBV18; d_call: -; j_call: TRBJ2-1; clone_size: few; cdr3_length: 15; cdr3_aa: CASSPLDNNYNEQFF; cdr3_nt: TGTGCCAGCTCACCCCTGGACAACAACTACAATGAGCAGTTCTTC
v_call: TRBV6-2/TRBV6-3; d_call: -; j_call: TRBJ1-2; clone_size: few; cdr3_length: 16; cdr3_aa: CASSSASGYGLDGYTF; cdr3_nt: TGTGCCAGCAGTTCAGCTTCAGGATACGGGCTAGATGGCTACACCTTC
v_call: TRBV5-1; d_call: TRBD1; j_call: TRBJ1-3; clone_size: -; cdr3_length: 17; cdr3_aa: CASSSGQGSPSGNTIYF; cdr3_nt: TGCGCCAGCAGCTCGGGACAGGGCTCTCCTTCTGGAAACACCATATATTTT
v_call: TRBV6-5; d_call: -; j_call: TRBJ1-2; clone_size: -; cdr3_length: 15; cdr3_aa: CASSSPRTEGRGYTF; cdr3_nt: TGTGCCAGCAGTTCCCCCCGGACAGAAGGGAGAGGCTACACCTTC
v_call: TRBV7-8; d_call: -; j_call: TRBJ1-5; clone_size: -; cdr3_length: 15; cdr3_aa: CASSLDSFSNQPQHF; cdr3_nt: TGTGCCAGCAGTCTTGACAGTTTTAGCAATCAGCCCCAGCATTTT
v_call: TRBV27; d_call: -; j_call: TRBJ2-5; clone_size: -; cdr3_length: 15; cdr3_aa: CASSPKEGAEGSQYF; cdr3_nt: TGTGCCAGCAGTCCGAAGGAAGGTGCGGAGGGGTCCCAGTACTTC
v_call: TRBV5-1; d_call: -; j_call: TRBJ2-2; clone_size: few; cdr3_length: 14; cdr3_aa: CASSLAARSGELFF; cdr3_nt: TGCGCCAGCAGCTTAGCCGCCCGGAGCGGGGAGCTGTTTTTT
v_call: TRBV7-3; d_call: TRBD1; j_call: TRBJ1-2; clone_size: many; cdr3_length: 16; cdr3_aa: CASSSSATGGPGGYTF; cdr3_nt: TGTGCCAGCAGCTCGTCCGCAACAGGGGGTCCGGGCGGCTACACCTTC
v_call: TRBV20-1; d_call: -; j_call: TRBJ1-4; clone_size: -; cdr3_length: 14; cdr3_aa: CSARPDSLNEKLFF; cdr3_nt: TGCAGTGCTAGGCCCGATAGCCTTAATGAAAAACTGTTTTTT
v_call: TRBV15; d_call: -; j_call: TRBJ1-2; clone_size: -; cdr3_length: 15; cdr3_aa: CATSRNSRTNYGYTF; cdr3_nt: TGTGCCACCAGCCGCAACAGTCGGACCAACTATGGCTACACCTTC
v_call: TRBV20-1; d_call: TRBD1; j_call: TRBJ2-7; clone_size: few; cdr3_length: 15; cdr3_aa: CSAITGQELSYEQYF; cdr3_nt: TGCAGTGCTATTACGGGACAGGAGCTATCCTACGAGCAGTACTTC
v_call: TRBV25-1; d_call: -; j_call: TRBJ2-2; clone_size: -; cdr3_length: 13; cdr3_aa: CASSLGFTGELFF; cdr3_nt: TGTGCCAGTAGCCTGGGTTTCACCGGGGAGCTGTTTTTT
v_call: TRBV29-1; d_call: -; j_call: TRBJ2-2; clone_size: few; cdr3_length: 14; cdr3_aa: CSVERNANTGELFF; cdr3_nt: TGCAGCGTTGAGCGGAACGCGAACACCGGGGAGCTGTTTTTT
v_call: TRBV11-1; d_call: -; j_call: TRBJ2-3; clone_size: many; cdr3_length: 15; cdr3_aa: CASSLAGESTDTQYF; cdr3_nt: TGTGCCAGCAGCTTAGCGGGGGAGAGCACAGATACGCAGTATTTT
v_call: TRBV2; d_call: -; j_call: TRBJ1-1; clone_size: -; cdr3_length: 13; cdr3_aa: CASSERGFAEAFF; cdr3_nt: TGTGCCAGCAGTGAAAGGGGTTTCGCTGAAGCTTTCTTT
v_call: TRBV11-2; d_call: TRBD2; j_call: TRBJ2-2; clone_size: few; cdr3_length: 15; cdr3_aa: CASSRLAEPPGELFF; cdr3_nt: TGTGCCAGCTCCAGACTAGCGGAGCCTCCCGGGGAGCTGTTTTTT